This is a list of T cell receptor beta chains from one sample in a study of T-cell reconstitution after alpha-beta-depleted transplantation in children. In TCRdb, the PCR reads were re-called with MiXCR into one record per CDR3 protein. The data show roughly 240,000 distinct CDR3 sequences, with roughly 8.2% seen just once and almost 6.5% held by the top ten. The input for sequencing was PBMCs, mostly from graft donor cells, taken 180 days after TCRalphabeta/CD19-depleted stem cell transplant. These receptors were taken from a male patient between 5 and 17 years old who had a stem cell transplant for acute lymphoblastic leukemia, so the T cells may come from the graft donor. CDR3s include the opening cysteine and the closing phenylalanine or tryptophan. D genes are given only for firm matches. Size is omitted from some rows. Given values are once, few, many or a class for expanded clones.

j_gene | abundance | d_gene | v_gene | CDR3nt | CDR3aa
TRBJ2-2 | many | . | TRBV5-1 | TGCGCCAGCAGCTTGGGCTCTACCACCGGGGAGCTGTTTTTT | CASSLGSTTGELFF
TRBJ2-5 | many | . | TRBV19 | TGTGCCAGTAGTGGGCCACGAGAGACCCAGTACTTC | CASSGPRETQYF
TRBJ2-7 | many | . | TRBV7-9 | TGTGCCATACTGGACGCCTCCTACGAGCAGTACTTC | CAILDASYEQYF
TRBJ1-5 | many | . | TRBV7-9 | TGTGCCAGCAGCTTAGTTAATCAGCCCCAGCATTTT | CASSLVNQPQHF
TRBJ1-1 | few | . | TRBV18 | TGTGCCAGCTCACCACAGGGTAGAGAAGCTTTCTTT | CASSPQGREAFF
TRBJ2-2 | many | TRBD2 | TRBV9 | TGTGCCAGCAGCAGCAAGGGACTAGCGGTCGGGGAGCTGTTTTTT | CASSSKGLAVGELFF
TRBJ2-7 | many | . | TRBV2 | TGTGCCAGCAGTGAAATCTCGGGTGTGGCGGGGGCCTTGAACTACGAGCAGTACTTC | CASSEISGVAGALNYEQYF
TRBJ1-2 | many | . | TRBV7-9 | TGTGCCAGCAGCTTACCGGGCCTTTTTTATGGCTACACCTTC | CASSLPGLFYGYTF
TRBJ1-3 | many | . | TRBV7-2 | TGTGCCAGCAGCTTACGGGATGGGAATGCCGGAAACACCATATATTTT | CASSLRDGNAGNTIYF
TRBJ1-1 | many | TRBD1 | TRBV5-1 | TGCGCCAGCAGCTTCCGGGACAGGGGAGCAATGAACACTGAAGCTTTCTTT | CASSFRDRGAMNTEAFF
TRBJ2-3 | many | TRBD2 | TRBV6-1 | TGTGCCAGCAGCGCGGGAGGATCTCCTAGCACAGATACGCAGTATTTT | CASSAGGSPSTDTQYF
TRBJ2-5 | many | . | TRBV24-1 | TGTGCCACCGGGGACCAAGAGACCCAGTACTTC | CATGDQETQYF
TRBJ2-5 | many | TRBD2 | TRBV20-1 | TGCAGTGCTAGAGTCCCGGGACTAGTCCAAGAGACCCAGTACTTC | CSARVPGLVQETQYF
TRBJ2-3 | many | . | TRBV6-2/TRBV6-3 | TGTGCCAGCAGCCTACCTAATCCAGATACGCAGTATTTT | CASSLPNPDTQYF
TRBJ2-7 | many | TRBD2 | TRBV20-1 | TGCAGTGCTAGAGAGGCGGGAGGGCCGCACGAGCAGTACTTC | CSAREAGGPHEQYF
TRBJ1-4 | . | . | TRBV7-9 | TGTGCCAGCAGCCGCCACAGGGTAACTAATGAAAAACTGTTTTTT | CASSRHRVTNEKLFF
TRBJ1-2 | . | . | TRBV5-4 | TGTGCCAGCAGCTCCCCCGGGGGGGGCTATGGCTACACCTTC | CASSSPGGGYGYTF
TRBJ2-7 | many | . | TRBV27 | TGTGCCAGCAGTTTTCGGGGAAATTGGGCCTACGAGCAGTACTTC | CASSFRGNWAYEQYF
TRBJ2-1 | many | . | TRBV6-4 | TGTGCCAGCAGTGACTCGAACCTAGCGATCAATGAGCAGTTCTTC | CASSDSNLAINEQFF
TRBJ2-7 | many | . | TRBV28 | TGTGCCAGCAGACTAGCCTGGTCCTACGAGCAGTACTTC | CASRLAWSYEQYF
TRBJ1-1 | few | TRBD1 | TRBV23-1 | TGCGCCAGCGGACAGGGGGCACGTAGCACTGAAGCTTTCTTT | CASGQGARSTEAFF
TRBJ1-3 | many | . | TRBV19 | TGTGCCAGTGGGGACTGGTTCTTCTCTGGAAACACCATATATTTT | CASGDWFFSGNTIYF
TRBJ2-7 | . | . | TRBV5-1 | TGCGCCAGCGGGGGGACGCCGAGCTCCTACGAGCAGTACTTC | CASGGTPSSYEQYF
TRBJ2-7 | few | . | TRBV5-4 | TGTGCCAGCAGCTTGGGGGGACTCCGTCCCTACGAGCAGTACTTC | CASSLGGLRPYEQYF
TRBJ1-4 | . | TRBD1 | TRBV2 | TGTGCCAGCAGGCTGACCGGGACAGCTAATGAAAAACTGTTTTTT | CASRLTGTANEKLFF
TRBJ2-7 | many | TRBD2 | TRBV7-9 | TGTGCCAGCAGCTTCCATCCTTTAGCGGGAGGGACCTACGAGCAGTACTTC | CASSFHPLAGGTYEQYF
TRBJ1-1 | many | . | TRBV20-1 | TGCAGTGCTAGAGATCCGATGCGGGGGATAGGAACTGAAGCTTTCTTT | CSARDPMRGIGTEAFF
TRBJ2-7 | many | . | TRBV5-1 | TGCGCCAGCAGCTTGGGTCCGAACGAGCAGTACTTC | CASSLGPNEQYF
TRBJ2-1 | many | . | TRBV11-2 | TGTGCCAGCAGCACCCGGAGGAACAATGAGCAGTTCTTC | CASSTRRNNEQFF
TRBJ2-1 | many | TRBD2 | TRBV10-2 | TGCGCCAGCAGTGCCCCTATAGCGGGAGTGGTTAATGAGCAGTTCTTC | CASSAPIAGVVNEQFF
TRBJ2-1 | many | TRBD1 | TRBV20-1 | TGCAGTGCTAGAGAGACAGGGAAATACAATGAGCAGTTCTTC | CSARETGKYNEQFF
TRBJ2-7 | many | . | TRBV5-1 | TGCGCCAGCAGTCTACGACAGCTTTTGGACGAGCAGTACTTC | CASSLRQLLDEQYF
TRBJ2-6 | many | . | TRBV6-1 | TGTGCCAGCAGTCCGGTAGGGGCCAACGTCCTGACTTTC | CASSPVGANVLTF
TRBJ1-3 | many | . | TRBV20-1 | TGCAGTGCTAGAGATCTGAGGGGCCACGGGTCTGGAAACACCATATATTTT | CSARDLRGHGSGNTIYF
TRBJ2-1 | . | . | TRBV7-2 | TGTGCCATGAGCCCGGGACTCACTGGATACAATGAGCAGTTCTTC | CAMSPGLTGYNEQFF
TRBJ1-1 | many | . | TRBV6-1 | TGTGCCAGCAATACAGTCCCAGGGACTGCAGCTTTCTTT | CASNTVPGTAAFF
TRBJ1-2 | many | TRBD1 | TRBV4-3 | TGCGCCAGCAGCCATTACACCGGGACAGGGGAGACTGGCTACACCTTC | CASSHYTGTGETGYTF
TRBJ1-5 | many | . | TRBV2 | TGTGCCAGCAAATCAGTGGAGGGCCAGCCCCAGCATTTT | CASKSVEGQPQHF
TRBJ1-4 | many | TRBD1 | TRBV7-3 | TGTGCCAGCAGCTTAACGGGAAGGGGGCGAAATGAAAAACTGTTTTTT | CASSLTGRGRNEKLFF
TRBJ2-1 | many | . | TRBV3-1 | TGTGCCAGCAGCCAGCCACTCGGACAGTCCCCCAATGAGCAGTTCTTC | CASSQPLGQSPNEQFF
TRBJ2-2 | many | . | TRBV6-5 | TGTGCCAGCAGTTACGGTGTAGACCTTACAGTGCGGACCGGGGAGCTGTTTTTT | CASSYGVDLTVRTGELFF
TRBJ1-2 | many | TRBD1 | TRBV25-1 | TGTGCCAGCAGCAGACAGGGGGCTAACTATGGCTACACCTTC | CASSRQGANYGYTF
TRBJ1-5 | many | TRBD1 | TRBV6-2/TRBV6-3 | TGTGCCAGCAGCAAGACAGGGGGCCATCAGCCCCAGCATTTT | CASSKTGGHQPQHF
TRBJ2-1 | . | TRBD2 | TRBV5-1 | TGCGCCAGCAGCTTAAGACTAGCGGCGGGCAATGAGCAGTTCTTC | CASSLRLAAGNEQFF
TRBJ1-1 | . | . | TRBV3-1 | TGTGCCAGCAGCCATTTGACCTTAAGGGCTTTCTTT | CASSHLTLRAFF
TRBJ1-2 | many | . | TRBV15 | TGTGCCACCAGCAGAGACGGGTGGGACTATGGCTACACCTTC | CATSRDGWDYGYTF
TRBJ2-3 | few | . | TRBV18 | TGTGCCAGCTCAACCCTCCTAGCGGATACGCAGTATTTT | CASSTLLADTQYF
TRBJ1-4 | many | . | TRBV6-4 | TGTGCCAGCAGTCCTCGTGGAGGCTCAAATGAAAAACTGTTTTTT | CASSPRGGSNEKLFF
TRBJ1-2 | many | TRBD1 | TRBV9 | TGTGCCAGCAGCGCCCGGACAGGGGCAAACTATGGCTACACCTTC | CASSARTGANYGYTF
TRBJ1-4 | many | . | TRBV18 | TGTGCCAGCTCACCATCTGGCAGCGCCGCAACTAATGAAAAACTGTTTTTT | CASSPSGSAATNEKLFF
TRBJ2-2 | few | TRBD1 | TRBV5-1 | TGCGCCAGCAGCTTAACCGGGACAGACACCGGGGAGCTGTTTTTT | CASSLTGTDTGELFF
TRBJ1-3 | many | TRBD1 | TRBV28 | TGTGCCAGCAGTTTACCACAGGGGTTCGGAAACACCATATATTTT | CASSLPQGFGNTIYF
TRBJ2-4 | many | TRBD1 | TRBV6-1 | TGTGCCAGCAGCCTTGGACAGGCACTAGCCAAAAACATTCAGTACTTC | CASSLGQALAKNIQYF